This TCR beta chain is drawn from a study of cytomegalovirus exposure and HLA in healthy donors. Across the study: 81% of 398 genotyped donors fell in the Caucasian-associated ancestry cluster. Findings of the study overall: Beyond CMV serostatus, there was no information to go on about immune exposure. A later analysis linked a missense DCLRE1C variant to TCR beta V- and J-gene trimming. Rarity characterized most TCR sequences, yet some public TCRs appeared in many donors.

Per the germline V gene, CDR1 is MNHEY and CDR2 is SMNVEV (reference sequence). The ends were cut back, 4 bases at V and 5 bases at J, with 14 bases in the middle. CDR3 length: 15 residues. Points on this clone: What it binds is unknown.

PCR employed 60 Vbeta and 13 Jbeta primers. Clones were sequenced by immunoSEQ multiplex PCR, and TCRdb holds only the in-frame ones, with some missing. Of 200,000 to 250,000 clones in the sample, 82% were seen once. Sequenced: PBMCs. The TCR sequence derives from a woman aged 40 to 55 in good health and CMV-seropositive. The chain links TRBV27 to TRBJ2-2; possible D gene TRBD2, 5 bases. CDR3 residues: CASSYGGRGTGELFF. The DNA of the CDR3 is TGTGCCAGCAGTTATGGCGGGCGAGGGACCGGGGAGCTGTTTTTT.